Shown below are 3 T cell receptor beta chains from a single sample sequenced in a study of response to subunit inactivated influenza vaccine. TCRdb analysed the RT-PCR reads with MiXCR anew, one entry per CDR3 protein. The sample includes about 780,000 distinct CDR3 sequences, approximately 17% seen only once; the top ten take around 9.9%. The input for sequencing was PBMCs from blood, taken 4 to 6 days after vaccination. Receptors were obtained from a man in his forties or fifties who received an inactivated influenza vaccine.

The chain has TRBV14 and TRBJ2-1; D might be TRBD2 (5 bases). Looked up from germline, CDR1 is SGHDN and CDR2 is FVKESK. This CDR3 has 12 amino acids. Trimming stripped 2 bases from V and 7 bases from J, with 6 bases between. CDR3 loop: CASSQLANEQFF. Written as DNA, the CDR3 is TGTGCCAGCAGCCAACTAGCTAATGAGCAGTTCTTC.

This chain joins TRBV29-1 and TRBJ1-2; D is undetermined. V was clipped by 1 base and J by 7 bases, with 13 bases between them. The CDR3 is 13 amino acids. Germline CDR1 and CDR2: SQVTM and ANQGSEA. The CDR3, as DNA: TGCAGCGTTGAAGGCCAGATCAGAACTGGCTACACCTTC. The encoded protein is CSVEGQIRTGYTF.

This clonotype showed up just a few times. The genes are TRBV28 and TRBJ2-1; D remains unclear. The CDR3 length is 14 residues. Trimming pared 11 bases from V and 6 bases from J, leaving 20 bases between. Germline V gene lookup returns CDR1 MDHEN and CDR2 SYDVKM. The CDR3 DNA is TGTGCCGGACGGCGTGAAACCCGTCCCAATGAGCAGTTCTTC. The encoded protein is CAGRRETRPNEQFF.